The 26 T cell receptor beta chains given below trace back to one sample, sequenced in a study of blood T cell repertoires in COVID-19. Measured with immunoSEQ multiplex PCR; TCRdb has only the in-frame clones, and not every one. The data show approximately 150,000 clones, with more than 75% seen just once and under 3% held by the top ten. Material: peripheral blood. The origin of the receptors is an elderly woman with COVID-19, enrolled during active disease.

The chain couples TRBV5-1 to TRBJ2-3; TRBD2 matches at 13 bases. V was pared by 3 bases and J by 5 bases, with 15 bases of the junction left unmatched. CDR1 is SGHRS, CDR2 YFSETQ, per germline. There are 19 residues in the CDR3. The CDR3 nucleotides read TGCGCCAGCAGCTCAAGGACTAGCGGGAGTGGGGCAGCGGGAGATACGCAGTATTTT. Its protein is CASSSRTSGSGAAGDTQYF.

The rearrangement links TRBV18 to TRBJ2-3; 11 nucleotides line up with TRBD2. Germline CDR1 KGHSH, CDR2 LQKENI. Trimming cost V 5 bases and J 3 bases; bases outside gene matches: 4. The CDR3 extends over 15 amino acids. The CDR3 DNA reads TGTGCCAGCTCAACTAGCGGGAGTGAGACAGATACGCAGTATTTT. The encoded protein is CASSTSGSETDTQYF.

V usage is TRBV15 and J usage is TRBJ1-5, with TRBD1 identical over 11 bases. The CDR3 sequence is 15 residues long. The V and J ends lost 3 bases and 5 bases, in that order; junction bases with no gene match: 3. Germline V gene data show CDR1 as LNHNV and CDR2 as YYDKDF (reference sequence). CDR3 loop: CATSSRTGGDQPQHF. The CDR3 DNA sequence: TGTGCCACCAGCAGCAGGACAGGGGGCGATCAGCCCCAGCATTTT. Supplemented by reference TRBV15 and TRBJ1-5, the full variable domain reads DAMVIQNPRYQVTQFGKPVTLSCSQTLNHNVMYWYQQKSSQAPKLLFHYYDKDFNNEADTPDNFQSRRPNTSFCFLDIRSPGLGDTAMYLCATSSRTGGDQPQHFGDGTRLSIL.

The V call is TRBV5-4, the J call TRBJ2-1; 9 bases match TRBD1. CDR3 length equals 16 residues. J lost 5 bases, V lost 4 bases, and 10 bases had no gene match. The germline V gene has CDR1 SGHNT and CDR2 YYREEE (reference sequence). CDR3 bases: TGTGCCAGCAGCGCTTGGGTGGGACAGGGTGACAATGAGCAGTTCTTC. It translates to CASSAWVGQGDNEQFF. Based on the CDR3 plus reference TRBV5-4 and TRBJ2-1, the full variable domain is ETGVTQSPTHLIKTRGQQVTLRCSSQSGHNTVSWYQQALGQGPQFIFQYYREEENGRGNFPPRFSGLQFPNYSSELNVNALELDDSALYLCASSAWVGQGDNEQFFGPGTRLTVL.

The gene calls are TRBV12-3 or TRBV12-4 and TRBJ1-1; D is perhaps TRBD1 (6 bases). This CDR3 has 12 amino acids. V lost 5 bases to trimming and J lost 7 bases, with 11 bases between them. The CDR3 is CASSRAGVEAFF. CDR3 nucleotides: TGTGCCAGCAGTCGTGCAGGGGTTGAAGCTTTCTTT.

The chain links TRBV3-1 (or the pseudogene TRBV3-2) to TRBJ2-1; 8 bases are a match to TRBD2. This CDR3 spans 16 amino acids. V lost 2 bases, J lost 9 bases, and 12 bases stayed unmatched. Germline V CDR1 and CDR2: LGHDT, YNNKEL (reference sequence). The CDR3 bases are TGTGCCAGCAGCCAACAGCGGGAGCGTCTCGTGAGTGAGCAGTTCTTC. Protein sequence: CASSQQRERLVSEQFF.

The V call is TRBV9, the J call TRBJ2-2; TRBD1 might be the D (6 bases). CDR3 size: 16 residues. V gave up 0 bases and J gave up 3 bases, with 12 bases separating them. CDR1 SGDLS and CDR2 YYNGEE come from the germline V gene. CDR3 DNA sequence: TGTGCCAGCAGCGTAGAAGGGACATATCACACCGGGGAGCTGTTTTTT. Amino acids: CASSVEGTYHTGELFF.

This sequence joins TRBV5-1 and TRBJ1-1; TRBD1 is a possible D gene (5 bases). V lost 4 bases and J lost 3, with 13 bases in between. Germline loops: CDR1 SGHRS, CDR2 YFSETQ. The CDR3 sequence is 14 residues long. CDR3 residues: CASSALGGDTEAFF. In DNA form, the CDR3 reads TGCGCCAGCAGCGCCCTCGGGGGGGACACTGAAGCTTTCTTT.

For the CDR3, the DNA is TGTGCCAGCAGTTTCAGACAGGGGAGAAACACTGAAGCTTTCTTT. It codes for CASSFRQGRNTEAFF. This sequence joins TRBV27 and TRBJ1-1, with TRBD1 identical over 8 bases. The CDR3 loop spans 15 amino acids. Losses at the gene ends were 3 bases for V and 2 bases for J; bases not matched to a gene: 5. Germline loops: CDR1 MNHEY, CDR2 SMNVEV (reference sequence).

The V and J genes are TRBV28 and TRBJ1-2; 7 bases fit TRBD1. The CDR3 spans 15 residues. Trimming at V came to 2 bases and at J to 2 bases, leaving 5 bases not matched to a gene. Germline V gene data show CDR1 as MDHEN and CDR2 as SYDVKM. The CDR3 loop reads CASSLGDSWNYGYTF. CDR3 DNA: TGTGCCAGCAGTTTAGGGGACAGCTGGAACTATGGCTACACCTTC.

The V call is TRBV3-1 (or the pseudogene TRBV3-2), the J call TRBJ2-5, with TRBD2 as a possible D gene (6 bases). V lost 1 base to trimming and J lost 5 bases, with 17 bases between them. Germline CDR1 reads LGHDT; CDR2 reads YNNKEL (reference sequence). CDR3 length: 16 residues. CDR3 nucleotide sequence: TGTGCCAGCAGCCAAGGCCCGGGAGACGGGGCCGAGACCCAGTACTTC. This sequence encodes CASSQGPGDGAETQYF.

The rearrangement joins TRBV28 to TRBJ2-3; D not resolved. V lost 2 bases to trimming and J lost 6 bases, with 6 bases between them. CDR1 and CDR2 (germline): MDHEN, SYDVKM. The CDR3 spans 12 residues. CDR3 protein: CASSLVRDTQYF. The DNA of the CDR3 is TGTGCCAGCAGTTTAGTGAGGGATACGCAGTATTTT.

The rearrangement uses TRBV5-1 and TRBJ1-1, with TRBD1 as a possible D gene (6 bases). The CDR3 loop spans 12 amino acids. CDR1 and CDR2 (germline): SGHRS, YFSETQ. V was cut by 4 bases and J by 7 bases, with 11 bases left in between. The CDR3 DNA sequence: TGCGCCAGCAGCAGGGGGAACGGTGAAGCTTTCTTT. Translating it yields CASSRGNGEAFF.

Concerning this clone itself: At the DNA level, this CDR3 is encoded by other sequences in the same sample as well. The chain joins TRBV28 to TRBJ1-2, with 9 bases aligning to TRBD1. CDR3 length: 13 amino acids. Germline trimming cut 6 bases from V and 5 bases from J; bases unmatched to any gene: 4. The germline V gene encodes CDR1 MDHEN and CDR2 SYDVKM. The CDR3 coding sequence is TGTGCCAGCAGCCTAGGACAGGGGTATGGCTACACCTTC. It translates to CASSLGQGYGYTF.

V gene TRBV28 combines with J gene TRBJ1-2, with no clear D. Germline loops: CDR1 MDHEN, CDR2 SYDVKM. Between the trimmed V and J ends, which lost 10 bases and 5 bases, there was a span of 17 bases. This CDR3 is built from 13 residues. The CDR3 reads CATTQAVPYGYTF. CDR3 nucleotide sequence: TGTGCCACCACCCAGGCTGTACCTTATGGCTACACCTTC.

This clone has more than one count but fewer than ten. The V gene is TRBV9, the J gene TRBJ2-1; maybe TRBD1 (6 bases). Trimming cost V 0 bases and J 9 bases, with 19 bases left between them. The length of the CDR3 is 16 residues. Germline assignment: CDR1 SGDLS and CDR2 YYNGEE. CDR3 nucleotide sequence: TGTGCCAGCAGCGTAGCCATCGGGTCCAGAGGGGGTGAGCAGTTCTTC. Translation: CASSVAIGSRGGEQFF.

This chain uses TRBV19 with TRBJ2-2, with 7 bases matching TRBD1. V trimming: 4 bases; J trimming: 3 bases; junction bases outside the gene matches: 2. This CDR3 has 14 amino acids. Per the germline V gene, CDR1 is LNHDA and CDR2 is SQIVND (reference sequence). The CDR3 nucleotides read TGTGCCAGTAGTAGGGACAGAGACACCGGGGAGCTGTTTTTT. Encoded protein: CASSRDRDTGELFF.

The chain employs TRBV28 and TRBJ2-6; D gene unclear. CDR1 and CDR2 from the germline V gene are MDHEN and SYDVKM. The CDR3 length is 16 residues. V lost 5 bases, J lost 0 bases, and 11 bases lay in between. The CDR3 loop is CASSRLTPSGANVLTF. CDR3 DNA sequence: TGTGCCAGCAGTAGACTGACCCCCTCTGGGGCCAACGTCCTGACTTTC.

The rearrangement uses TRBV5-6 and TRBJ1-4; TRBD1 matches at 8 bases. Losses at the gene ends were 5 bases for V and 8 bases for J; bases not matched to a gene: 8. This CDR3 has 14 residues. Germline V gene sequence: CDR1 SGHDT, CDR2 YYEEEE. CDR3 sequence reads: CASRRGQVSEKLFF. CDR3 DNA: TGTGCCAGCAGGAGGGGACAGGTCAGCGAAAAACTGTTTTTT. Full variable domain (remainder filled in from reference TRBV5-6 and TRBJ1-4): DAGVTQSPTHLIKTRGQQVTLRCSPKSGHDTVSWYQQALGQGPQFIFQYYEEEERQRGNFPDRFSGHQFPNYSSELNVNALLLGDSALYLCASRRGQVSEKLFFGSGTQLSVL.

V is TRBV6-5 and J is TRBJ1-1; D remains unclear. The CDR3 length is 11 residues. Germline assignment: CDR1 MNHEY and CDR2 SVGAGI. The germline V and J ends were trimmed by 7 bases and 12 bases, with 15 bases remaining between them. The CDR3 bases are TGTGCCAGCATCCAATGGGAGAGGTCTTTCTTT. Its protein product is CASIQWERSFF.

V is TRBV5-4 and J is TRBJ2-7, with D perhaps matching TRBD1 (6 bases). The germline V gene has CDR1 SGHNT and CDR2 YYREEE (reference sequence). This CDR3 has 14 amino acids. V was trimmed by 0 bases and J by 4 bases, leaving 11 bases between them. The CDR3 bases are TGTGCCAGCAGCTTGGGACAGGAAGGATACGAGCAGTACTTC. Protein: CASSLGQEGYEQYF.

The count of this clone is one. This chain links TRBV11-1 with TRBJ2-5; 11 nucleotides agree with TRBD2. Looked up from germline, CDR1 is SGHAT and CDR2 is FQDESV (reference sequence). J gave up 6 bases and V 4 bases, and 10 bases lay outside the gene matches. The CDR3 extends over 16 amino acids. This CDR3 reads CASSYSGRAPGKTQYF. Here the CDR3 DNA reads TGTGCCAGCAGCTATAGCGGGAGGGCCCCGGGAAAGACCCAGTACTTC.

The rearrangement uses TRBV5-1 and TRBJ2-7; the D gene is possibly TRBD1 (8 bases). CDR1 is SGHRS, CDR2 YFSETQ, per germline. The V gene lost 0 bases and the J gene lost 4 bases, with 11 bases spanning the gap. This CDR3 comprises 14 residues. The CDR3: CASSLDRGGYEQYF. The CDR3 region has the DNA TGCGCCAGCAGCTTGGACAGGGGGGGATACGAGCAGTACTTC.

V is TRBV3-1 (or the pseudogene TRBV3-2) and J is TRBJ2-5; 9 nucleotides match TRBD2. The length of the CDR3 is 13 residues. Germline V CDR1 and CDR2: LGHDT, YNNKEL (reference sequence). V lost 4 bases to trimming and J lost 7 bases; unmatched junction nucleotides: 4. The DNA for the CDR3 is TGTGCCAGCAGCCTAGCGGGAGCAGGGACCCAGTACTTC. Translating gives CASSLAGAGTQYF.

V is TRBV29-1 and J is TRBJ2-1; the D gene is possibly TRBD2 (5 bases). V was pared by 3 bases and J by 9 bases, with 12 bases between. CDR3 size: 12 residues. Germline V lookup: CDR1 SQVTM, CDR2 ANQGSEA. As DNA, the CDR3 is TGCAGCGTTGAGATAGCGCCGGGTGAGCAGTTCTTC. Encoded protein: CSVEIAPGEQFF.

The V call is TRBV6-5, the J call TRBJ1-4, with unresolved D. The CDR3 length is 15 residues. V lost 2 bases and J 4 bases, leaving 11 bases between the germline ends. The V gene's germline CDR1 is MNHEY and CDR2 SVGAGI. The CDR3 here is CASSYGSGFNEKLFF. In DNA form, the CDR3 reads TGTGCCAGCAGTTACGGGAGTGGGTTTAATGAAAAACTGTTTTTT.